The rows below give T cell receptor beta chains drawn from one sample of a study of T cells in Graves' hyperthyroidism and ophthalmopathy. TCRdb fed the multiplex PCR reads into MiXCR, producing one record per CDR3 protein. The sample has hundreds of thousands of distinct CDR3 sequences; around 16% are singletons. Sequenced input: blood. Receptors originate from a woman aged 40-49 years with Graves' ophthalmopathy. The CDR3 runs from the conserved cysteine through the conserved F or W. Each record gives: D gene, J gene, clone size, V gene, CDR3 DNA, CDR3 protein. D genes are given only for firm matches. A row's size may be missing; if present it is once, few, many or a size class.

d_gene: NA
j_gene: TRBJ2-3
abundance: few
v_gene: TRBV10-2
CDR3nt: TGCGCCACCCAGGAGGGGTCAGTGAGCACAGATACGCAGTATTTT
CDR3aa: CATQEGSVSTDTQYF

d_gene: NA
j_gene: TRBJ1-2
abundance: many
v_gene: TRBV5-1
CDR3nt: TGCGCCAGCAGCCCCCAGGACCTATATGGCTACACCTTC
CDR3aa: CASSPQDLYGYTF

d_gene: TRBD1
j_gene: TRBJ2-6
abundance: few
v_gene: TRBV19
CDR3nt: TGTGCCAGTAGTATATCAGGGTCGGCAGGGGGCCGAAGTGGGGCCAACGTCCTGACTTTC
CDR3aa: CASSISGSAGGRSGANVLTF

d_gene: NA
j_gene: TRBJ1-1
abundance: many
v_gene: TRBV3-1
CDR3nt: TGTGCCAGCAGGCAAGGGCGAGCAGAAGCTTTCTTT
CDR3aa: CASRQGRAEAFF

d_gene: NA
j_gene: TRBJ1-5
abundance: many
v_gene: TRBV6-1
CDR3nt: TGTGCCAGCAGTGATAAAGGTGCGAGCAATCAGCCCCAGCATTTT
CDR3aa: CASSDKGASNQPQHF

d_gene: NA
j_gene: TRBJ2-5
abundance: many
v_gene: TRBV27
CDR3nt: TGTGCCAGCAGTCCGAAGGATATATCACAAGAGACCCAGTACTTC
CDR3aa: CASSPKDISQETQYF

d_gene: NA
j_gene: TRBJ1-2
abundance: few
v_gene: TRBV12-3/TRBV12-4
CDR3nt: TGTGCCAGCAGTTCTGACCGAGGCATTGGAGGCTACACCTTC
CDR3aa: CASSSDRGIGGYTF

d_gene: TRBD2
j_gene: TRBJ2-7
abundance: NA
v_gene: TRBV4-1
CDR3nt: TGCGCCAGCAGCCAAGGATGGCTAGCGGCCACCTACGAGCAGTACTTC
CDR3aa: CASSQGWLAATYEQYF

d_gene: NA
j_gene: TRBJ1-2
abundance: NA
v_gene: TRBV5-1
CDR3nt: TGCGCCAGCAGCTTGGAGAACTCTAACTATGGCTACACCTTC
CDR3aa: CASSLENSNYGYTF

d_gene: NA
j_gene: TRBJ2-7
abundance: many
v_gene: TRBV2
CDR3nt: TGTGCCAGCAGACAATTTTACGAGCAGTACTTC
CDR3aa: CASRQFYEQYF

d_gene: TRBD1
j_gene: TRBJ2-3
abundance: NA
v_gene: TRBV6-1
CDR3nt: TGTGCCAGCAGTGGATGGGACAGTTCGACAGATACGCAGTATTTT
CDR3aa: CASSGWDSSTDTQYF

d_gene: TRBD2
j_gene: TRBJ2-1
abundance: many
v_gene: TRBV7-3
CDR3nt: TGTGCCAGCAGCTACCATCCGACTAGCGGGAGGGCTCTCGACAATGAGCAGTTCTTC
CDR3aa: CASSYHPTSGRALDNEQFF

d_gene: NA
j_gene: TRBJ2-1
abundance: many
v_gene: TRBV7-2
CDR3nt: TGTGCCAGCAGCTTAGGGGGCCGGAAGCAGTTCTTC
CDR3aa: CASSLGGRKQFF

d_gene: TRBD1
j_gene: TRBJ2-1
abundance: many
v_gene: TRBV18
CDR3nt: TGTGCCAGCTCACCAAGGTTAACAGGGGGCGTCTATGAGCAGTTCTTC
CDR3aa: CASSPRLTGGVYEQFF

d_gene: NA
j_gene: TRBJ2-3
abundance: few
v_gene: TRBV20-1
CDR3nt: TGCAGTGCTAGAGTCGGCAGGGGGGTACTCACAGATACGCAGTATTTT
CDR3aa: CSARVGRGVLTDTQYF

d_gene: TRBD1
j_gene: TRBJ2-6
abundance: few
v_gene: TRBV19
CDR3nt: TGTGCCAGTAAGCATTCGCTCCTGGGACAGGGAGGAGATGGGGCCAACGTCCTGACTTTC
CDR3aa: CASKHSLLGQGGDGANVLTF

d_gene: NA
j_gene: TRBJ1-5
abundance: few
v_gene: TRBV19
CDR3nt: TGTGCCAGTAGTATACGGGGCGTGGATAGCAATCAGCCCCAGCATTTT
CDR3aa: CASSIRGVDSNQPQHF

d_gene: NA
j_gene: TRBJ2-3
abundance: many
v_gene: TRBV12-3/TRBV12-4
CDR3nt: TGTGCCAGCAGTTTACGGGCTCTCAACGCAGATACGCAGTATTTT
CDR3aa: CASSLRALNADTQYF

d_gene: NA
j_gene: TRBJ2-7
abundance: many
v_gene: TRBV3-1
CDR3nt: TGTGCCAGCAGCCCGGACAGCCTTTCCTACGAGCAGTACTTC
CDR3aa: CASSPDSLSYEQYF

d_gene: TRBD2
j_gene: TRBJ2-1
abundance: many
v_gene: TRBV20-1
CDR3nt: TGCAGTGTTAGCGGGAGGGTCAATGAGCAGTTCTTC
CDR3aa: CSVSGRVNEQFF